The entry below describes one TCR beta chain. The data are from a study of blood T cell repertoires in COVID-19. The CDR3 runs to 14 residues. Trimming removed 0 bases from V and 4 bases from J, with 6 bases in between. Germline CDR1 is ENHRY and CDR2 is SYGVKD. Libraries were prepared by immunoSEQ multiplex PCR; TCRdb keeps only in-frame clonotypes and omits some of them. Of some 240,000 clones listed, roughly 85% were seen once; the top ten hold about 7%. What was sequenced was PBMCs or T cells enriched from blood (not recorded which). The chain has TRBV10-3 and TRBJ1-4; no clear D gene. This sequence originates from a woman in her forties or fifties who had been exposed to COVID-19. The CDR3 DNA is TGTGCCATCAGTGAGTCACAGCATAATGAAAAACTGTTTTTT. It encodes CAISESQHNEKLFF.